Listed below are T cell receptor beta chains from one sample, sequenced in a study of radiotherapy plus CTLA-4 blockade in lung cancer. Assay: immunoSEQ multiplex PCR; the TCRdb copy retains only in-frame clones and omits some. The table includes some 50,000 clones, around 80% detected once. Sample: peripheral blood, taken from a patient treated with radiotherapy plus ipilimumab. These receptors were taken from a human donor with non-small cell lung cancer who had a partial response to radiotherapy plus ipilimumab. CDR3s include the opening cysteine and the closing phenylalanine or tryptophan. Fields, in order: CDR3 length, V gene, J gene, clone size, D gene, CDR3 DNA, CDR3 protein. A D gene is named only where the DNA matches it firmly. The listing skips clone size in some rows; elsewhere it reads once, few, many or a size class.

16	TRBV5-5	TRBJ2-1	NA	TRBD2	TGTGCCAGCAACCTTTATCCGGGGGGGGTTATCAATGAGCAGTTCTTC	CASNLYPGGVINEQFF
14	TRBV5-6	TRBJ1-1	NA	NA	TGTGCCAGCAGCGTCAGGGTTCTAGGCACTGAAGCTTTCTTT	CASSVRVLGTEAFF
12	TRBV19	TRBJ1-3	NA	NA	TGTGCCAGCGGTAACTCTGGAAACACCATATATTTT	CASGNSGNTIYF
13	TRBV30	TRBJ1-3	NA	NA	TGTGCCTGGTCGATTAGTGTGGGAAACACCATATATTTT	CAWSISVGNTIYF
13	TRBV6-6	TRBJ2-3	NA	NA	TGTGCCAGCAGTTACATGGCAGCAGATACGCAGTATTTT	CASSYMAADTQYF
13	TRBV4-1	TRBJ1-1	few	NA	TGCGCCAGCGGCGGGGAGGTGAACACTGAAGCTTTCTTT	CASGGEVNTEAFF
16	TRBV11-3	TRBJ2-2	NA	NA	TGTGCCAGCAGCGCAAGCCAGGGGAGGGACACCGGGGAGCTGTTTTTT	CASSASQGRDTGELFF
14	TRBV11-2	TRBJ2-7	NA	TRBD1	TGTGCCAGCAGCCTCGGGACAGGGTCCTACGAGCAGTACTTC	CASSLGTGSYEQYF
14	TRBV7-3	TRBJ1-2	once	TRBD1	TGTGCCAGCAGCTCGACAGGGGTAAAAGGGGGCTACACCTTC	CASSSTGVKGGYTF
15	TRBV11-2	TRBJ1-2	NA	NA	TGTGCCAGCAGCTTAGGACAAACAGGGAACTATGGCTACACCTTC	CASSLGQTGNYGYTF
16	TRBV4-1	TRBJ2-3	NA	TRBD2	TGCGCCAGCAGCCAAGTTGAAGGACTAGTAACAGATACGCAGTATTTT	CASSQVEGLVTDTQYF
13	TRBV29-1	TRBJ2-2	NA	TRBD1	TGCAGCGCCGACAGGGGTTACACCGGGGAGCTGTTTTTT	CSADRGYTGELFF
15	TRBV28	TRBJ2-7	once	TRBD1	TGTGCCAGCAGTTTAGCAGGGGGTAGGTCCTACGAGCAGTACTTC	CASSLAGGRSYEQYF
15	TRBV5-5	TRBJ1-5	NA	NA	TGTGCCAGCAGCGTAACAGGGATCGTGGGTTCGCCCCAGCATTTT	CASSVTGIVGSPQHF
16	TRBV7-9	TRBJ2-3	NA	NA	TGTGCCAGCAGCTTAGACCCAGGTTTCTACACAGATACGCAGTATTTT	CASSLDPGFYTDTQYF
14	TRBV11-2	TRBJ2-1	NA	NA	TGTGCCAGCAGCTTAGCCTTTAACTACAATGAGCAGTTCTTC	CASSLAFNYNEQFF
15	TRBV7-2	TRBJ2-7	once	NA	TGTGCCAGCAGCGGCGCTGAGGGCCTGTGGAGCGAGCAGTACTTC	CASSGAEGLWSEQYF